Following are 31 T cell receptor beta chains from one sample sequenced in a study of blood T cells in healthy people across ages. The authors ran a second PCR of about 6 to 11 cycles using a sample-barcoded 5' primer and a J-beta primer mix. Each CDR3 protein gets one entry after TCRdb re-called the 5' RACE reads with MiXCR. The data show roughly 800,000 distinct CDR3 sequences, with around 25% seen just once and approximately 2.9% held by the top ten. These data were also filed under a second study, of T cells of mothers and their children.

Input material: blood. The receptors stem from a boy younger than 18 in good health.

Details on this clonotype: At one boundary the junction diverges from the germline segment, which might be a read error. J is TRBJ1-6 and V is TRBV29-1; D not certain. Germline V lookup: CDR1 SQVTM, CDR2 ANQGSEA. This CDR3 spans 13 amino acids. This CDR3 is CSVETSYNSPLRF. The CDR3 DNA is TGCAGCGTTGAAACCTCCTATAATTCACCCCTCCGCTTT.

The gene calls are TRBV3-1 and TRBJ2-3; no reliable D call. Germline loops: CDR1 LGHDT, CDR2 YNNKEL (reference sequence). Trimming took off 4 bases at V and 6 bases at J, with 8 bases between the two ends. This CDR3 spans 12 amino acids. CDR3 residues: CASSPAVDTQYF. As DNA, the CDR3 is TGTGCCAGCAGCCCGGCGGTGGATACGCAGTATTTT.

This clonotype appeared a few times. V and J are TRBV10-3 and TRBJ2-5; 8 bases agree with TRBD1. The length of the CDR3 is 17 residues. The germline V gene has CDR1 ENHRY and CDR2 SYGVKD. V was clipped by 0 bases and J by 3 bases; unmatched bases: 9. The CDR3 nucleotides read TGTGCCATCAGTGAGTCAGTAGGCAGGGGGCATAAAGAGACCCAGTACTTC. Encoded protein: CAISESVGRGHKETQYF.

This clonotype was counted between two and nine times. J is TRBJ1-4 and V is TRBV4-1, with D hard to call. CDR1 and CDR2 (germline): MGHRA, YSYEKL. CDR3 length equals 13 residues. V was cut by 6 bases and J by 8 bases, with 13 bases left in between. CDR3 protein: CASSLAPVEKLFF. The CDR3 coding sequence is TGCGCCAGCAGTCTGGCCCCGGTGGAAAAACTGTTTTTT.

The V gene is TRBV4-1, the J gene TRBJ2-2; D uncertain. Germline loops: CDR1 MGHRA, CDR2 YSYEKL. This CDR3 is built from 15 residues. V was clipped by 4 bases and J by 0 bases, with 9 bases between them. CDR3 sequence (DNA): TGCGCCAGCAGCCCTTACTCCGCGAACACCGGGGAGCTGTTTTTT. Its protein is CASSPYSANTGELFF.

This clonotype has just one count. The chain recombines TRBV24-1 with TRBJ2-1; D not resolved. Germline loops: CDR1 KGHDR, CDR2 SFDVKD. Trimming removed 0 bases from V and 8 bases from J, with 13 bases in between. The CDR3 runs to 15 residues. DNA of the CDR3: TGTGCCACCAGTGATTTGAGGGAATCGAACGATGAGCAGTTCTTC. Its protein is CATSDLRESNDEQFF.

This clonotype was seen a handful of times. The chain is built from TRBV2 and TRBJ1-3, with D unclear. This CDR3 comprises 19 residues. Germline V CDR1 and CDR2: SNHLY, FYNNEI. V lost 6 bases to trimming and J lost 0 bases, with 24 bases between them. The CDR3 protein is CASSDRTEEPPSSGNTIYF. The CDR3 coding sequence is TGTGCCAGCAGCGACCGTACTGAGGAACCGCCGAGCTCTGGAAACACCATATATTTT.

The V call is TRBV7-2, the J call TRBJ1-4; the D is unclear. Germline V lookup: CDR1 SGHTA, CDR2 FQGNSA. The CDR3 contains 15 residues. V was cut by 4 bases and J by 8 bases, with 17 bases left in between. Here the CDR3 reads CASSSLPGSGEKLFF. The CDR3 coding sequence is TGTGCCAGCAGCTCCCTCCCGGGGAGTGGCGAAAAACTGTTTTTT. Supplemented by reference TRBV7-2 and TRBJ1-4, the full variable domain reads GAGVSQSPSNKVTEKGKDVELRCDPISGHTALYWYRQSLGQGLEFLIYFQGNSAPDKSGLPSDRFSAERTGGSVSTLTIQRTQQEDSAVYLCASSSLPGSGEKLFFGSGTQLSVL.

The CDR3 DNA reads TGCAGTGCTAGCGGGGACTACCGTGAGCAGTTCTTC. Encoded protein: CSASGDYREQFF. The chain recombines TRBV20-1 with TRBJ2-5, with 7 bases that match TRBD2. The J call may be mistaken, given a closer DNA end match to TRBJ2-1. The CDR3 loop spans 12 amino acids. Germline lookup yields CDR1 DFQATT and CDR2 SNEGSKA (reference sequence).

This rearrangement joins TRBV5-1 to TRBJ2-5; D could derive from TRBD1 or TRBD2 (5 bases each). The closer fit of TRBJ2-7 to the DNA end suggests the J call may be wrong. CDR3 length equals 16 residues. Per germline, CDR1 SGHRS and CDR2 YFSETQ. The CDR3 DNA follows: TGCGCCAGCAGCCTGAGGGTGGGGGAAACTCGATACGAGCAGTACTTC. Its translation is CASSLRVGETRYEQYF.

This clonotype has only a few counts. The chain carries TRBV9 and TRBJ2-1; D is perhaps TRBD2 (5 bases). The CDR3 loop spans 16 amino acids. The germline gives CDR1 SGDLS, CDR2 YYNGEE. Trimming cost V 2 bases and J 0 bases, with 12 bases left between them. The CDR3 DNA is TGTGCCAGCAGCGTTTACGGGAAGAGCTCCTACAATGAGCAGTTCTTC. This gives the protein CASSVYGKSSYNEQFF.

The V and J genes are TRBV7-3 and TRBJ2-1; D might be TRBD1 (5 bases). CDR3 size: 16 residues. The V gene lost 2 bases and the J gene lost 6 bases, with 17 bases spanning the gap. The germline V gene has CDR1 SGHTA and CDR2 FQGTGA. Here the CDR3 DNA reads TGTGCCAGCAGCTTAGGGGCTTCCGAGAGCCTCAATGAGCAGTTCTTC. As protein: CASSLGASESLNEQFF.

The chain is built from TRBV20-1 and TRBJ2-7; D may be TRBD1 (5 bases). Germline V gives CDR1 DFQATT, CDR2 SNEGSKA (reference sequence). The CDR3 is 14 amino acids. Trimming stripped 6 bases from V and 0 bases from J, with 15 bases between. The CDR3 bases are TGCAGTGCCGGCAGGGCAGAAAGCTCCTACGAGCAGTACTTC. Its translation is CSAGRAESSYEQYF.

This clonotype was counted a few times. CDR3 DNA: TGCAGTGCTAGAGATAGTTGGACTGAAGCTTTCTTT. It yields the protein CSARDSWTEAFF. The chain uses TRBV20-1 and TRBJ1-1; D not certain. Deletions cut 0 bases from V and 5 bases from J, with 7 bases between. CDR1 and CDR2 (germline): DFQATT, SNEGSKA (reference sequence). CDR3 size: 12 residues.

Points on this clonotype: A read error may account for a junction end that differs from germline. The CDR3 DNA sequence: TGTGCCAGCAGCTCTCAAGGGACCCAGTACTTC. Translated, it gives CASSSQGTQYF. The chain is built from TRBV6-2 or TRBV6-3 and TRBJ2-5, with D hard to call. The CDR3 length is 11 residues. Germline CDR1 reads MNHEY; CDR2 reads SVGEGT.

This clonotype was recorded a few times. The J gene is TRBJ2-7, the V gene TRBV3-1; D is undetermined. Germline-derived CDR1 and CDR2 are LGHDT and YNNKEL (reference sequence). The CDR3 is 14 amino acids. Trimming shortened V by 7 bases and J by 0 bases, and 13 bases separated the two germline ends. DNA for the CDR3: TGTGCCAGCACCCATTCGGAAAGCTCCTACGAGCAGTACTTC. Amino acids: CASTHSESSYEQYF.

This clonotype was recorded a few times. The CDR3 nucleotides are TGCAGTGCCGTAGGAGGGGATCTAGGGAACATTCAGTACTTC. Translation gives CSAVGGDLGNIQYF. The gene calls are TRBV20-1 and TRBJ2-4; perhaps TRBD2 as D (6 bases). Germline V gene sequence: CDR1 DFQATT, CDR2 SNEGSKA (reference sequence). The CDR3 totals 14 residues. Trimming stripped 6 bases from V and 7 bases from J, with 19 bases between.

The V call is TRBV20-1, the J call TRBJ2-2; weak D call: TRBD1 (6 bases). The germline CDR1 and CDR2 sequences are DFQATT and SNEGSKA (reference sequence). V lost 2 bases and J 7 bases, leaving 11 bases between the germline ends. The CDR3 consists of 13 residues. CDR3 sequence reads: CSARQQGSGELFF. The CDR3 coding sequence is TGCAGTGCTAGACAACAGGGTAGCGGGGAGCTGTTTTTT.

The chain links TRBV5-1 to TRBJ2-7; weak D call: TRBD1 (6 bases). The CDR3 is 15 residues long. Trimming removed 3 bases at V and 2 bases at J, with 15 bases between. The germline V gene has CDR1 SGHRS and CDR2 YFSETQ. In DNA form, the CDR3 reads TGCGCCAGCAGCTCCACCACACAGGGCCCCTACGAGCAGTACTTC. The encoded protein is CASSSTTQGPYEQYF.

V gene TRBV28 combines with J gene TRBJ1-2; no reliable D call. Trimming shortened V by 8 bases and J by 3 bases, and 10 bases separated the two germline ends. The CDR3 totals 12 residues. Germline CDR1 MDHEN, CDR2 SYDVKM. CDR3 coding DNA: TGTGCCAGCTTCGGGCGGGACTATGGCTACACCTTC. Translating it yields CASFGRDYGYTF.

This clonotype was detected a few times. V gene TRBV6-5 combines with J gene TRBJ2-5; no reliable D call. Matching the DNA end better, TRBJ2-7 makes the J call doubtful. Per the germline V gene, CDR1 is MNHEY and CDR2 is SVGAGI. The CDR3 has 13 amino acids. CDR3: CASGAPSIYEQYF. For the CDR3, the DNA is TGTGCCAGCGGCGCACCTAGTATCTACGAGCAGTACTTC.

The rearrangement joins TRBV9 to TRBJ2-3, with D uncertain. The V and J ends lost 4 bases and 2 bases respectively, with 11 bases between them. CDR3 length: 14 residues. The V gene's germline CDR1 is SGDLS and CDR2 YYNGEE. This chain's CDR3 is CASSKGPDTDTQYF. Here the CDR3 DNA reads TGTGCCAGCAGCAAGGGTCCTGACACAGATACGCAGTATTTT.

In its sample, this clonotype was seen a few times. The chain couples TRBV4-1 to TRBJ2-7; 7 nucleotides line up with TRBD2. This CDR3 has 13 residues. The junction had 5 bases not matched to a gene; V was cut back by 0 bases and J by 9 bases. Germline V CDR1 and CDR2: MGHRA, YSYEKL. CDR3: CASSQDWAGVQYF. DNA for the CDR3: TGCGCCAGCAGCCAAGATTGGGCGGGGGTGCAGTACTTC.

This clonotype has just a few counts. V and J are TRBV7-3 and TRBJ1-1, with D maybe TRBD1 (6 bases). Trimming cost V 5 bases and J 7 bases, with 14 bases left between them. Germline lookup yields CDR1 SGHTA and CDR2 FQGTGA. CDR3 length: 13 amino acids. The CDR3 here is CASSLSEGVEAFF. The CDR3 bases are TGTGCCAGCAGCCTCTCGGAGGGGGTTGAAGCTTTCTTT.

This clonotype was observed a few times. The CDR3 DNA reads TGTGCCATCAGTGAGGCCCACGATCAGCCCCAGCATTTT. Protein product: CAISEAHDQPQHF. This chain joins TRBV10-3 and TRBJ1-5, with D hard to call. The V gene lost 2 bases and the J gene lost 5 bases, with 7 bases spanning the gap. Germline V gene lookup returns CDR1 ENHRY and CDR2 SYGVKD. This CDR3 comprises 13 residues.

The sample holds many counts of this clonotype. The chain has TRBV27 and TRBJ1-2; 11 positions match TRBD1. The CDR3 has 15 residues. Per the germline V gene, CDR1 is MNHEY and CDR2 is SMNVEV (reference sequence). Trimming removed 6 bases from V and 6 bases from J; junction bases left unmatched: 9. The CDR3 protein is CASRWPGQGVDGYTF. The CDR3 DNA reads TGTGCCAGCAGATGGCCGGGACAGGGGGTAGATGGCTACACCTTC.

The rearrangement uses TRBV20-1 and TRBJ2-5; a possible D gene is TRBD1 (7 bases). The assigned J gene may be wrong: the sequence end matches TRBJ2-1 better. The CDR3 length is 14 residues. Germline values: CDR1 DFQATT, CDR2 SNEGSKA (reference sequence). The CDR3 nucleotides read TGCAGTGCTAGAGACGCGGGACAGCGGAATGAGCAGTTCTTC. Its translation is CSARDAGQRNEQFF.

Only a few counts were recorded for this clonotype. This chain uses TRBV15 with TRBJ1-2; TRBD1 aligns across 9 bases. This CDR3 comprises 15 residues. Germline trimming cut 8 bases from V and 7 bases from J; bases unmatched to any gene: 14. Germline V CDR1 and CDR2: LNHNV, YYDKDF (reference sequence). Here the CDR3 DNA reads TGTGCCACCTCACTAGACAGGGGGAACTTCGGTGGCTACACCTTC. Translated: CATSLDRGNFGGYTF.

In this sample, this clonotype turned up a few times. V gene TRBV13 combines with J gene TRBJ2-1; 8 bases agree with TRBD1. The V segment lost 5 bases and the J segment 4 bases; nucleotides outside the gene matches: 7. The CDR3 is 15 amino acids. The germline V gene has CDR1 PRHDT and CDR2 FYEKMQ (reference sequence). DNA for the CDR3: TGTGCCAGCAGCCTACAGGGGGAATTTTACAATGAGCAGTTCTTC. It encodes CASSLQGEFYNEQFF.

The V gene is TRBV29-1, the J gene TRBJ2-5, with a possible D match to TRBD2 (6 bases). There are 13 residues in the CDR3. Germline V gene sequence: CDR1 SQVTM, CDR2 ANQGSEA. Trimming removed 6 bases at V and 5 bases at J, with 16 bases between. For the CDR3, the DNA is TGCAGCGTCGTCTCGGGACTTAGGGAGACCCAGTACTTC. Translating it yields CSVVSGLRETQYF.

As DNA, the CDR3 is TGTGCCAGCAGCTTAGGCCGGACCGGGGGAGACTATGGCTACACCTTC. It yields the protein CASSLGRTGGDYGYTF. The chain employs TRBV13 and TRBJ1-2; D is perhaps TRBD1 (5 bases). The CDR3 length is 16 residues. V lost 0 bases, J lost 3 bases, and 14 bases lay in between. Germline lookup yields CDR1 PRHDT and CDR2 FYEKMQ (reference sequence).